This T cell receptor (beta chain) originates from a study of cytomegalovirus exposure and HLA in healthy donors. Study observations and caveats: TCR beta V segments were, for the most part, productive about 87% or about 30% of the time in an earlier analysis. Cytomegalovirus association was listed for around 180 TCR beta chains.

Per germline, CDR1 SGHVS and CDR2 FNYEAQ. CDR3 length: 16 residues. Deletions cut 4 bases from V and 9 bases from J, with 25 bases between. PCR amplification relied on 60 Vbeta primers (plus 13 Jbeta primers). Sequencing used immunoSEQ multiplex PCR; TCRdb keeps in-frame clones, though not all of them. Among 70,000 to 95,000 clones listed, over 75% were seen once. This clone showed up just a few times. Its target is unknown. The material sequenced was PBMCs. This chain links TRBV7-6 with TRBJ2-7, with D tentatively TRBD2 (6 bases). The TCR comes from a man between 18 and 29 years old in good health and CMV-seronegative. The CDR3 sequence is CASSSHSGGRAALQYF. The CDR3 coding sequence is TGTGCCAGCAGCTCGCATAGCGGAGGACGGGCCGCCCTGCAGTACTTC.